These T cell receptor beta chains were read from a single sample in a study of blood T cell repertoires in COVID-19. Sequencing was performed with immunoSEQ multiplex PCR; in TCRdb, only in-frame clones are kept and a portion is missing. The sample lists approximately 82,000 clones, 80% to 90% seen once, with approximately 13% in the top ten. Sequenced material: peripheral blood. All receptors come from a human donor in a cohort sampled during active COVID-19. Both conserved end residues are part of each CDR3. D genes are given only for firm matches. Clone size is shown for a subset of rows, as once, few, many or a class of expanded clone.

size: .
V: TRBV4-1
D: .
J: TRBJ1-1
CDR3: CASSPLWGKGPEAFF
DNA: TGCGCCAGCAGCCCGCTCTGGGGCAAGGGGCCTGAAGCTTTCTTT

size: .
V: TRBV7-9
D: TRBD1
J: TRBJ1-1
CDR3: CASSPNRGLNTEAFF
DNA: TGTGCCAGCAGCCCAAACAGGGGACTGAACACTGAAGCTTTCTTT

size: once
V: TRBV18
D: TRBD1
J: TRBJ1-1
CDR3: CASSETGFFSEAFF
DNA: TGTGCCAGCTCAGAGACAGGGTTTTTTTCTGAAGCTTTCTTT

size: .
V: TRBV7-6
D: .
J: TRBJ2-1
CDR3: CASSSLTGSSYNEQFF
DNA: TGTGCCAGCAGCTCGCTCACAGGGAGCTCCTACAATGAGCAGTTCTTC

size: once
V: TRBV2
D: .
J: TRBJ2-6
CDR3: CASRADRFSGANVLTF
DNA: TGTGCCAGCAGGGCTGACAGGTTTTCTGGGGCCAACGTCCTGACTTTC

size: few
V: TRBV5-6
D: .
J: TRBJ1-5
CDR3: CASSLQSGQPQHF
DNA: TGTGCCAGCAGCTTGCAGTCAGGGCAGCCCCAGCATTTT

size: .
V: TRBV3-1/TRBV3-2
D: TRBD1
J: TRBJ1-1
CDR3: CASSARTGAEAFF
DNA: TGTGCCAGCAGCGCCCGGACAGGGGCTGAAGCTTTCTTT

size: .
V: TRBV7-2
D: .
J: TRBJ2-2
CDR3: CASSPMGPRIGELFF
DNA: TGTGCCAGCAGCCCGATGGGGCCGCGAATCGGGGAGCTGTTTTTT

size: .
V: TRBV28
D: TRBD1
J: TRBJ1-1
CDR3: CASRRRQGAGTEAFF
DNA: TGTGCCAGCAGGCGCCGACAGGGGGCGGGCACTGAAGCTTTCTTT

size: .
V: TRBV7-8
D: TRBD2
J: TRBJ2-3
CDR3: CASSPKERGFTDTQYF
DNA: TGTGCCAGCAGCCCGAAGGAGCGGGGCTTCACAGATACGCAGTATTTT

size: .
V: TRBV18
D: TRBD1
J: TRBJ2-4
CDR3: CASSLGTGGTNIQYF
DNA: TGTGCCAGCTCACTCGGGACAGGGGGCACAAACATTCAGTACTTC

size: .
V: TRBV10-3
D: TRBD1
J: TRBJ1-2
CDR3: CAISDSDRNFYGYTF
DNA: TGTGCCATCAGTGACTCGGACAGGAATTTCTATGGCTACACCTTC

size: few
V: TRBV27
D: .
J: TRBJ2-7
CDR3: CASSSYDSAYEQYF
DNA: TGTGCCAGCAGTTCCTACGACAGCGCCTACGAGCAGTACTTC

size: once
V: TRBV5-8
D: .
J: TRBJ1-2
CDR3: CASSPPFLYGYTF
DNA: TGTGCCAGCAGCCCCCCCTTCCTTTATGGCTACACCTTC

size: few
V: TRBV11-1
D: TRBD2
J: TRBJ2-5
CDR3: CASSYASSGAETQYF
DNA: TGTGCCAGCAGCTATGCGTCGAGCGGGGCCGAGACCCAGTACTTC

size: few
V: TRBV24-1
D: .
J: TRBJ2-3
CDR3: CATSEFSVTSTDTQYF
DNA: TGTGCCACCAGTGAATTTAGCGTTACTAGCACAGATACGCAGTATTTT

size: .
V: TRBV6-2/TRBV6-3
D: TRBD1
J: TRBJ2-5
CDR3: CASSYLDRDQETQYF
DNA: TGTGCCAGCAGTTACCTGGACAGGGACCAAGAGACCCAGTACTTC

size: .
V: TRBV15
D: TRBD1
J: TRBJ2-4
CDR3: CATSRNDRGNVLAKNIQYF
DNA: TGTGCCACCAGCAGAAACGACAGGGGAAATGTTTTAGCCAAAAACATTCAGTACTTC

size: .
V: TRBV6-2/TRBV6-3
D: .
J: TRBJ1-6
CDR3: CASSYHLSSYNSPLHF
DNA: TGTGCCAGCAGTTACCATCTTAGCTCCTATAATTCACCCCTCCACTTT

size: .
V: TRBV9
D: .
J: TRBJ2-3
CDR3: CASSARPHEGDTQYF
DNA: TGTGCCAGCAGCGCCCGACCCCACGAGGGAGATACGCAGTATTTT

size: .
V: TRBV7-8
D: TRBD2
J: TRBJ2-1
CDR3: CASSLARLAGFNNEQFF
DNA: TGTGCCAGCAGCTTAGCGAGACTAGCGGGGTTCAACAATGAGCAGTTCTTC

size: .
V: TRBV30
D: .
J: TRBJ1-5
CDR3: CAWSPGLAQPQHF
DNA: TGTGCCTGGAGCCCAGGGTTAGCTCAGCCCCAGCATTTT

size: .
V: TRBV6-2/TRBV6-3
D: TRBD1
J: TRBJ2-7
CDR3: CASSYGGTGPSEQYF
DNA: TGTGCCAGCAGTTACGGCGGGACAGGGCCCAGTGAGCAGTACTTC

size: few
V: TRBV24-1
D: TRBD1
J: TRBJ2-1
CDR3: CATSDPGQGGTNEQFF
DNA: TGTGCCACCAGTGACCCGGGACAGGGCGGGACAAATGAGCAGTTCTTC

size: .
V: TRBV5-4
D: .
J: TRBJ1-1
CDR3: CASSSFVEGNTEAFF
DNA: TGTGCCAGCAGCTCCTTTGTCGAGGGGAACACTGAAGCTTTCTTT

size: .
V: TRBV19
D: TRBD2
J: TRBJ2-1
CDR3: CASSTKTSGGNEQFF
DNA: TGTGCCAGTAGTACCAAGACTAGCGGGGGGAATGAGCAGTTCTTC

size: .
V: TRBV19
D: TRBD2
J: TRBJ2-7
CDR3: CASSPAGRGTFYEQYF
DNA: TGTGCCAGTAGTCCCGCGGGGCGGGGGACCTTTTACGAGCAGTACTTC

size: .
V: TRBV7-2
D: .
J: TRBJ2-5
CDR3: CASSLRSRVETQYF
DNA: TGTGCCAGCAGCTTACGAAGCCGAGTAGAGACCCAGTACTTC

size: .
V: TRBV7-2
D: .
J: TRBJ2-5
CDR3: CASSLAGRSSETQYF
DNA: TGTGCCAGCAGCTTAGCGGGGCGCAGCTCAGAGACCCAGTACTTC

size: few
V: TRBV19
D: .
J: TRBJ1-1
CDR3: CASSIGGGPERAFF
DNA: TGTGCCAGTAGTATAGGGGGCGGCCCCGAAAGAGCTTTCTTT

size: .
V: TRBV9
D: TRBD1
J: TRBJ1-6
CDR3: CASSVVNFQRGGQGFFRFGSPLHF
DNA: TGTGCCAGCAGCGTAGTGAATTTTCAGAGGGGGGGACAGGGGTTCTTCAGATTTGGTTCACCCCTCCACTTT

size: .
V: TRBV7-9
D: .
J: TRBJ2-1
CDR3: CASSLPPRGRYNEQFF
DNA: TGTGCCAGCAGCTTACCGCCGCGGGGGCGATACAATGAGCAGTTCTTC

size: .
V: TRBV28
D: .
J: TRBJ1-3
CDR3: CASSLPSYSGNTIYF
DNA: TGTGCCAGCAGTCTCCCCTCTTACTCTGGAAACACCATATATTTT

size: .
V: TRBV2
D: .
J: TRBJ2-3
CDR3: CASSEDGLGRNF
DNA: TGTGCCAGCAGTGAAGATGGGTTGGGGCGGAATTTT

size: .
V: TRBV11-2
D: .
J: TRBJ1-2
CDR3: CASSFSGTPYGYTF
DNA: TGTGCCAGCAGCTTTTCCGGGACACCCTATGGCTACACCTTC

size: few
V: TRBV7-9
D: TRBD1
J: TRBJ2-7
CDR3: CASSFSQGAYEQYF
DNA: TGTGCCAGCAGCTTCTCTCAGGGGGCCTACGAGCAGTACTTC

size: few
V: TRBV5-1
D: TRBD1
J: TRBJ1-1
CDR3: CASSLGTGTVGTEAFF
DNA: TGCGCCAGCAGCTTGGGGACAGGGACCGTCGGCACTGAAGCTTTCTTT

size: .
V: TRBV13
D: TRBD1
J: TRBJ1-6
CDR3: CASSSGDRRGTPLHF
DNA: TGTGCCAGCAGCTCCGGGGACAGGCGGGGGACACCCCTCCACTTT

size: many
V: TRBV7-9
D: .
J: TRBJ2-2
CDR3: CASNDRSNTGELFF
DNA: TGTGCCAGTAATGACAGGTCGAACACCGGGGAGCTGTTTTTT

size: .
V: TRBV5-4
D: TRBD1
J: TRBJ1-3
CDR3: CASSLTGGSGNTIYF
DNA: TGTGCCAGCAGCTTGACAGGGGGATCTGGAAACACCATATATTTT

size: .
V: TRBV14
D: .
J: TRBJ2-3
CDR3: CASSQRRQRTDTQYF
DNA: TGTGCCAGCAGCCAACGCAGGCAGCGCACAGATACGCAGTATTTT

size: .
V: TRBV5-1
D: TRBD2
J: TRBJ2-5
CDR3: CASTRDSGGQETQYF
DNA: TGCGCCAGCACCCGAGATAGCGGGGGCCAAGAGACCCAGTACTTC

size: .
V: TRBV29-1
D: TRBD1
J: TRBJ2-7
CDR3: CSVVRQGTTYEQYF
DNA: TGCAGCGTCGTAAGACAGGGGACCACCTACGAGCAGTACTTC

size: .
V: TRBV6-1
D: TRBD1
J: TRBJ1-6
CDR3: CASSGRGQDNSPLHF
DNA: TGTGCCAGCAGTGGGAGGGGACAGGATAATTCACCCCTCCACTTT

size: once
V: TRBV28
D: .
J: TRBJ2-3
CDR3: CASSSRTITDTQYF
DNA: TGTGCCAGCAGTTCCAGGACTATCACAGATACGCAGTATTTT

size: .
V: TRBV5-1
D: TRBD2
J: TRBJ2-5
CDR3: CASSLRRGETQYF
DNA: TGCGCCAGCAGCTTGAGGCGGGGGGAGACCCAGTACTTC